This TCR beta chain was captured by sequencing in a study of metastatic and nonmetastatic thyroid tumors. Study overall: A comparison of repertoires was made across blood and tumor or nodule tissue from malignant and benign thyroid patients.

Study-wide results and limits: Benign nodules were reported to have significantly lower TCR beta diversity than malignant thyroid tumors, in blood and tumor.

Thyroid surgery took place with no prior treatment in any patient. As originally analysed: For papillary thyroid cancer, a distant-metastasis classifier was constructed from CDR3 differences observed across clinicopathological groups. TCRdb re-analyzed the PCR reads through MiXCR. Clone size and V and J calls follow TCRdb, not the original study. This table has some 17,000 clones, under 35% appearing once. The CDR3 is 13 residues long. V gave up 4 bases and J gave up 2 bases, with 9 bases separating them. Germline CDR1 SGHRS, CDR2 YFSETQ. In the case of this clone: Its specificity is not known.

The sequenced sample was adjacent normal tissue. The clonotype originates from a female donor with papillary thyroid cancer or a benign thyroid nodule (not recorded which). Some clones in this sample may be carry-over from other donors' samples. The chain links TRBV5-1 to TRBJ1-1; D is undetermined. CDR3 sequence reads: CASSQSFNTEAFF. CDR3 DNA: TGCGCCAGCAGCCAAAGTTTCAACACTGAAGCTTTCTTT.